The TCR beta chain described here comes from a study of T cells in Graves' hyperthyroidism and ophthalmopathy. Ophthalmopathy cases met thresholds of Clinical Activity Score at least 3, NOSPECS grade at least 4 and duration under 3 months. Orbital computed tomography, thyroid ultrasound, serum thyroxine and TRAb, and clinical symptoms together informed the diagnoses. Isolation of PBMCs was performed on 8.5 to 10 ml fresh peripheral blood. There were TCR beta CDR3 regions amplified from RNA transcripts. The primer set for the first-round RT-PCR of the TCR CDR3 was HTBI. In TCRdb, the multiplex PCR reads were re-called with MiXCR into one record per CDR3 protein. In the table there are fewer than 650,000 distinct CDR3 sequences, approximately 15% of which are singletons. The clonotype comes from a woman under 30 with Graves' ophthalmopathy. The specimen was blood.

The CDR3 region has the DNA TGCAGTGCCAGAAAGTCCGACCCTTCCGTGCGGGACAACTACGAGCAGTACTTC. Protein product: CSARKSDPSVRDNYEQYF. V usage is TRBV20-1 and J usage is TRBJ2-7; tentatively, D is TRBD1 or TRBD2 (6 bases each). Germline assignment: CDR1 DFQATT and CDR2 SNEGSKA (reference sequence). V lost 6 bases and J lost 3, with 30 bases in between. This CDR3 has 18 amino acids.